The clone carrying this T cell receptor beta chain has only one observation. Its target is unknown. The data belong to a study of identical twins. The CDR3 runs 11 residues. Germline-derived CDR1 and CDR2 are SQVTM and ANQGSEA. V was clipped by 6 bases and J by 6 bases, with 8 bases between them. TCRdb used MiXCR to reprocess the 5' RACE reads, holding one entry per CDR3 protein. The table has a few hundred thousand distinct CDR3 sequences, around a tenth seen once. Findings of the study overall: The study found excess low generation probability among twin-shared out-of-frame alpha sequences.

These same records also appear under a second study, on yellow fever vaccine responses in identical twins.

J is TRBJ2-2 and V is TRBV29-1; D call uncertain. Sequenced sample: PBMCs. This sequence originates from a woman under 30 in good health. The CDR3 DNA follows: TGCAGCGTCCCCGCGGCCGGGGAGCTGTTTTTT. Translation: CSVPAAGELFF.